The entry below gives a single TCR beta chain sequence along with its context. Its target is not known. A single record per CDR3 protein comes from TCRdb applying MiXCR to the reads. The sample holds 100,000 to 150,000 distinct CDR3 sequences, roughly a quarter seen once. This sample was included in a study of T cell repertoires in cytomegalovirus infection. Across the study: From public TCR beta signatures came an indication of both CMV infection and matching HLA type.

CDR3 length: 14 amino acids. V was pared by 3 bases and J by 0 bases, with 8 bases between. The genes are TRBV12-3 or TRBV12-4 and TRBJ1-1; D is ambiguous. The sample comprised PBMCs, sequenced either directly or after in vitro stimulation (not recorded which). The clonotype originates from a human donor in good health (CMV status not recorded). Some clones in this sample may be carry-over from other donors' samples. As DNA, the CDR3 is TGTGCCAGCAGTTTGAACGCCCTGAACACTGAAGCTTTCTTT. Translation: CASSLNALNTEAFF.